Listed below are T cell receptor beta chains from one sample, sequenced in a study of cytomegalovirus exposure and HLA in healthy donors. Using immunoSEQ multiplex PCR, the repertoire was profiled, and TCRdb retains in-frame clones only, with some absent. The sample carries roughly 82,000 clones, roughly four fifths recorded once. Sequences were obtained from PBMCs. The receptors were sampled from a woman aged 45-59 years in good health and CMV-seropositive. The CDR3 runs from the conserved cysteine through the conserved F or W. A D gene is named only where the DNA matches it firmly. Size is omitted from some rows. Given values are once, few, many or a class for expanded clones.

NA	TRBV6-5	TRBJ2-2	NA	CASSYRRLNTGELFF	TGTGCCAGCAGTTACAGACGACTGAACACCGGGGAGCTGTTTTTT
NA	TRBV27	TRBJ1-1	TRBD1	CASSLGGQEAFF	TGTGCCAGCAGTTTAGGGGGACAGGAAGCTTTCTTT
NA	TRBV4-1	TRBJ1-1	NA	CASSLDGGTEAFF	TGCGCCAGCAGCCTAGACGGGGGGACTGAAGCTTTCTTT
NA	TRBV19	TRBJ2-7	TRBD2	CASSIQLAGGNSYEQYF	TGTGCCAGTAGTATCCAGTTAGCGGGAGGCAACTCCTACGAGCAGTACTTC
NA	TRBV9	TRBJ2-1	TRBD2	CASSAELAGYNEQFF	TGTGCCAGCAGCGCCGAACTAGCGGGGTACAATGAGCAGTTCTTC
NA	TRBV4-2	TRBJ1-1	TRBD1	CASSRPTGERPEAFF	TGTGCCAGCAGCCGCCCGACAGGGGAGAGGCCTGAAGCTTTCTTT
few	TRBV6-1	TRBJ1-1	NA	CASSGLIEAFF	TGTGCCAGCAGTGGACTGATCGAAGCTTTCTTT
few	TRBV15	TRBJ1-6	NA	CATRWAAPNSPLHF	TGTGCCACCAGGTGGGCAGCTCCTAATTCACCCCTCCACTTT
NA	TRBV6-1	TRBJ2-2	TRBD1	CASSEEQGAAGELFF	TGTGCCAGCAGTGAAGAACAGGGGGCCGCCGGGGAGCTGTTTTTT
once	TRBV7-8	TRBJ1-5	NA	CASSKTEFGQPQHF	TGTGCCAGCAGTAAGACAGAGTTCGGTCAGCCCCAGCATTTT
NA	TRBV21-1	TRBJ2-7	NA	CASNNGDRGRHEQYF	TGTGCCAGCAACAATGGGGACAGGGGGAGACACGAGCAGTACTTC
NA	TRBV5-6	TRBJ2-1	NA	CASSPRAAEEIYNEQFF	TGTGCCAGCAGCCCCCGTGCGGCGGAGGAGATCTACAATGAGCAGTTCTTC
NA	TRBV29-1	TRBJ1-1	NA	CSVGGGTEAFF	TGCAGCGTTGGAGGGGGCACTGAAGCTTTCTTT
few	TRBV11-2	TRBJ1-2	NA	CASSSLWRGTSGYTF	TGTGCCAGCAGCTCCCTTTGGAGGGGAACCTCTGGCTACACCTTC
NA	TRBV28	TRBJ1-5	NA	CASSLPTGAGQPQHF	TGTGCCAGCAGTTTACCCACTGGGGCTGGTCAGCCCCAGCATTTT
NA	TRBV25-1	TRBJ2-2	NA	CASSESVYTGELFF	TGTGCCAGCAGTGAATCGGTTTACACCGGGGAGCTGTTTTTT
NA	TRBV5-4	TRBJ1-2	NA	CASNPPGQPYGYTF	TGTGCCAGTAACCCACCGGGACAACCGTATGGCTACACCTTC
NA	TRBV7-9	TRBJ2-1	NA	CASSGRELAYNEQFF	TGTGCCAGCAGCGGGCGGGAATTGGCCTACAATGAGCAGTTCTTC
NA	TRBV15	TRBJ2-3	NA	CATSRDSGDTQYF	TGTGCCACCAGCAGAGATTCCGGAGATACGCAGTATTTT
NA	TRBV30	TRBJ1-1	TRBD1	CARSGTGLNTEAFF	TGTGCCAGGTCCGGGACAGGGCTTAACACTGAAGCTTTCTTT
NA	TRBV4-1	TRBJ2-2	NA	CASSPSGNTGELFF	TGCGCCAGCAGCCCGAGCGGGAACACCGGGGAGCTGTTTTTT
few	TRBV15	TRBJ2-2	TRBD2	CATSDGRADTGELFF	TGTGCCACCAGCGACGGGAGGGCGGACACCGGGGAGCTGTTTTTT
many	TRBV10-2	TRBJ1-1	NA	CAVGLLNTEAFF	TGCGCCGTCGGACTCTTGAACACTGAAGCTTTCTTT
NA	TRBV27	TRBJ2-7	TRBD1	CASSLAWTGGSYEQYF	TGTGCCAGCAGTTTGGCTTGGACAGGGGGCTCCTACGAGCAGTACTTC
NA	TRBV9	TRBJ1-4	TRBD1	CASSPGGVNEKLFF	TGTGCCAGCAGCCCAGGGGGCGTAAATGAAAAACTGTTTTTT
NA	TRBV6-1	TRBJ2-2	NA	CASSVLPGETGELFF	TGTGCCAGCAGTGTTTTGCCAGGGGAAACCGGGGAGCTGTTTTTT
NA	TRBV6-5	TRBJ1-5	TRBD1	CASSSGTVLNQPQHF	TGTGCCAGCAGTTCCGGGACAGTCCTCAATCAGCCCCAGCATTTT
once	TRBV7-6	TRBJ2-7	TRBD2	CASSLVAGVNEQYF	TGTGCCAGCAGCTTAGTAGCGGGAGTTAACGAGCAGTACTTC
NA	TRBV14	TRBJ2-7	NA	CASSQGSSGWVSYEQYF	TGTGCCAGCAGCCAAGGCTCCTCAGGGTGGGTATCCTACGAGCAGTACTTC
NA	TRBV19	TRBJ1-1	NA	CASSLGQANTEAFF	TGTGCCAGTAGTCTGGGTCAGGCGAACACTGAAGCTTTCTTT
few	TRBV28	TRBJ1-2	NA	CASSIYTYGYTF	TGTGCCAGCAGCATATACACCTATGGCTACACCTTC
NA	TRBV9	TRBJ2-1	NA	CASSVGQSSSYNEQFF	TGTGCCAGCAGCGTAGGACAGTCTAGCTCCTACAATGAGCAGTTCTTC
NA	TRBV5-6	TRBJ1-5	NA	CASSPPGSNQPQHF	TGTGCCAGCAGCCCGCCGGGGAGCAATCAGCCCCAGCATTTT
NA	TRBV6-4	TRBJ2-3	NA	CASSAKSGGTDTQYF	TGTGCCAGCAGTGCCAAAAGTGGAGGCACAGATACGCAGTATTTT
NA	TRBV21-1	TRBJ1-4	NA	CASSLRQTPNEKLFF	TGTGCCAGCAGCCTCCGACAGACTCCTAATGAAAAACTGTTTTTT
NA	TRBV4-1	TRBJ2-5	TRBD2	CASSHPSGRETKETQYF	TGCGCCAGCAGCCATCCTAGCGGGAGAGAGACCAAAGAGACCCAGTACTTC
NA	TRBV7-8	TRBJ2-7	TRBD2	CASSLLLAGDSSYEQYF	TGTGCCAGCAGCTTATTACTAGCGGGAGACAGCTCCTACGAGCAGTACTTC
NA	TRBV30	TRBJ2-3	NA	CAWSVMGRDTQYF	TGTGCCTGGAGTGTAATGGGCAGAGATACGCAGTATTTT
NA	TRBV18	TRBJ1-5	NA	CASSSASAHNQPQHF	TGTGCCAGCTCATCTGCCAGCGCCCACAATCAGCCCCAGCATTTT
NA	TRBV19	TRBJ2-7	TRBD2	CASSKTSGGYEQYF	TGTGCCAGTAGTAAAACTAGCGGAGGCTACGAGCAGTACTTC
NA	TRBV4-2	TRBJ1-5	TRBD1	CASSRSLQGARQPQHF	TGTGCCAGCAGCCGATCCTTACAGGGGGCGCGTCAGCCCCAGCATTTT
NA	TRBV4-1	TRBJ2-7	NA	CASSPTSAPVGYEQYF	TGCGCCAGCAGCCCTACCAGCGCCCCGGTTGGCTACGAGCAGTACTTC
NA	TRBV5-6	TRBJ2-2	NA	CASSSPGSATGELFF	TGTGCCAGCAGCTCGCCAGGGTCAGCCACCGGGGAGCTGTTTTTT
NA	TRBV15	TRBJ1-5	TRBD1	CATSRGDRGSDQPQHF	TGTGCCACCAGCAGGGGGGACAGGGGTAGTGATCAGCCCCAGCATTTT
few	TRBV7-2	TRBJ2-1	TRBD2	CASRPPSGSSYNEQFF	TGTGCCAGCAGACCACCTAGCGGGAGTTCCTACAATGAGCAGTTCTTC
few	TRBV5-1	TRBJ1-1	TRBD1	CASSLRGTDTEAFF	TGCGCCAGCAGCTTGCGAGGGACAGACACTGAAGCTTTCTTT
NA	TRBV20-1	TRBJ2-7	NA	CSASPTYEQYF	TGCAGTGCTAGTCCCACATACGAGCAGTACTTC
NA	TRBV9	TRBJ2-2	TRBD2	CASSVGTSGNTGELFF	TGTGCCAGCAGCGTAGGCACTAGCGGAAACACCGGGGAGCTGTTTTTT
NA	TRBV30	TRBJ2-3	TRBD2	CATSGWLAGEGDTQYF	TGTGCCACCTCGGGTTGGCTAGCGGGAGAGGGAGATACGCAGTATTTT
NA	TRBV11-3	TRBJ2-7	NA	CASSRQTYEQYF	TGTGCCAGCAGCCGACAGACCTACGAGCAGTACTTC
NA	TRBV15	TRBJ1-2	TRBD1	CATSRNRGLGYTF	TGTGCCACCAGCAGAAATAGGGGGCTTGGCTACACCTTC
NA	TRBV2	TRBJ2-5	TRBD1	CASSDRTGVGTQYF	TGTGCCAGCAGCGATCGGACAGGGGTAGGAACCCAGTACTTC
NA	TRBV28	TRBJ1-2	NA	CASSGSGLVYGYTF	TGTGCCAGCAGTGGCTCGGGACTGGTCTATGGCTACACCTTC
NA	TRBV30	TRBJ1-1	NA	CAITGASFYEAFF	TGTGCCATAACAGGAGCCTCTTTTTATGAAGCTTTCTTT
few	TRBV30	TRBJ1-3	NA	CAWSEGLSGNTIYF	TGTGCCTGGAGTGAGGGACTCTCTGGAAACACCATATATTTT
NA	TRBV7-9	TRBJ1-1	NA	CASSRAGENTEAFF	TGTGCCAGCAGCAGGGCCGGGGAGAACACTGAAGCTTTCTTT
NA	TRBV30	TRBJ1-5	NA	CAWSVRSRGGDQPQHF	TGTGCCTGGAGTGTACGGTCACGGGGGGGAGATCAGCCCCAGCATTTT